Below, 12 T cell receptor beta chains from the same sample are listed, as sequenced in a study of T cell responses to AZD1222 COVID-19 vaccine. Sequencing used immunoSEQ multiplex PCR; TCRdb keeps in-frame clones, though not all of them. Of 150,000 to 200,000 clones in the sample, more than 70% were seen once. The sequenced sample was peripheral blood, obtained 28 days after the second AZD1222 dose. The receptors were sampled from an adult who received the AZD1222 COVID-19 vaccine.

The sample holds a few counts of this clone. This CDR3 is CASSSGIRGVSNTEAFF. In nucleotides, the CDR3 is TGTGCCAGCAGCTCCGGGATCCGGGGGGTCTCTAACACTGAAGCTTTCTTT. This chain joins TRBV7-9 and TRBJ1-1, with D possibly being TRBD1 (5 bases). Between the trimmed V and J ends, which lost 4 bases and 2 bases, there was a span of 20 bases. Germline assignment: CDR1 SEHNR and CDR2 FQNEAQ (reference sequence). The CDR3 is 17 residues long.

J is TRBJ2-1 and V is TRBV5-1; possible D gene TRBD2, 5 bases. The CDR3 runs to 15 residues. Germline values: CDR1 SGHRS, CDR2 YFSETQ. The germline V and J ends were trimmed by 0 bases and 2 bases, with 9 bases remaining between them. The CDR3 spells CASSLVPGTYNEQFF. In nucleotides, the CDR3 is TGCGCCAGCAGCTTGGTTCCGGGAACCTACAATGAGCAGTTCTTC. Using reference TRBV5-1 and TRBJ2-1 for the parts outside the CDR3, the full variable domain is KAGVTQTPRYLIKTRGQQVTLSCSPISGHRSVSWYQQTPGQGLQFLFEYFSETQRNKGNFPGRFSGRQFSNSRSEMNVSTLELGDSALYLCASSLVPGTYNEQFFGPGTRLTVL.

The chain has TRBV6-2 or TRBV6-3 and TRBJ2-6; the D is unclear. The germline V gene encodes CDR1 MNHEY and CDR2 SVGEGT. The CDR3 has 15 amino acids. V was cut by 2 bases and J by 0 bases, with 5 bases left in between. CDR3 region: CASSYAASGANVLTF. CDR3 nucleotides: TGTGCCAGCAGTTACGCGGCCTCTGGGGCCAACGTCCTGACTTTC.

This rearrangement joins TRBV30 to TRBJ2-1; D might be TRBD1 (6 bases). V shed 5 bases and J shed 12 bases, with 11 bases lying between them. CDR3 size: 10 residues. Germline V lookup: CDR1 GTSNPN, CDR2 SVGIG (reference sequence). As DNA, the CDR3 is TGTGCCTGGGGGGGACAAGGGCAGTTCTTC. Protein product: CAWGGQGQFF.

The J gene is TRBJ2-6, the V gene TRBV4-1, with D uncertain. This CDR3 is built from 17 residues. Germline V CDR1 and CDR2: MGHRA, YSYEKL. Trimming removed 3 bases at V and 3 bases at J, with 15 bases between. CDR3 protein: CASSHLTWGIGANVLTF. Written as DNA, the CDR3 is TGCGCCAGCAGCCACCTTACTTGGGGTATTGGGGCCAACGTCCTGACTTTC.

This chain links TRBV9 with TRBJ2-3; 9 bases agree with TRBD1. This CDR3 spans 17 amino acids. The germline gives CDR1 SGDLS, CDR2 YYNGEE. V lost 0 bases and J lost 3; bases outside the gene matches: 8. This CDR3 reads CASSVAFTGTGTDTQYF. CDR3 nucleotide sequence: TGTGCCAGCAGCGTAGCTTTTACCGGGACAGGGACAGATACGCAGTATTTT. Using reference TRBV9 and TRBJ2-3 for the parts outside the CDR3, the full variable domain is DSGVTQTPKHLITATGQRVTLRCSPRSGDLSVYWYQQSLDQGLQFLIQYYNGEERAKGNILERFSAQQFPDLHSELNLSSLELGDSALYFCASSVAFTGTGTDTQYFGPGTRLTVL.

The chain couples TRBV15 to TRBJ1-5; D ambiguous. The CDR3 consists of 16 residues. In germline, CDR1 is LNHNV, CDR2 YYDKDF (reference sequence). Trimming shortened V by 7 bases and J by 0 bases, and 16 bases separated the two germline ends. In nucleotides, the CDR3 is TGTGCCACCACCCCCAGCGGGTACTATAGCAATCAGCCCCAGCATTTT. As protein: CATTPSGYYSNQPQHF.

The CDR3 DNA reads as TGTGCCAGCAGCCAAGATGGAGCAGGGTCTAGAAACACCATATATTTT. It codes for CASSQDGAGSRNTIYF. The rearrangement joins TRBV3-1 (or the pseudogene TRBV3-2) to TRBJ1-3; a weak D match, TRBD1 (5 bases). This CDR3 is 16 amino acids long. Between the trimmed V and J ends, which lost 0 bases and 5 bases, there was a span of 14 bases. CDR1 is LGHDT and CDR2 is YNNKEL in the germline V gene (reference sequence).

V and J are TRBV7-3 and TRBJ2-3; 12 bases align to TRBD2. This CDR3 region has 16 residues. Germline V gene sequence: CDR1 SGHTA, CDR2 FQGTGA. Losses at the gene ends were 4 bases for V and 2 bases for J; bases not matched to a gene: 4. CDR3: CASSSGTSGSTDTQYF. The CDR3 region has the DNA TGTGCCAGCAGCTCTGGGACTAGCGGGTCCACAGATACGCAGTATTTT.

This sequence joins TRBV3-1 (or the pseudogene TRBV3-2) and TRBJ2-7, with 8 positions matching TRBD1. The CDR3 is 13 amino acids. Germline V gene data show CDR1 as LGHDT and CDR2 as YNNKEL (reference sequence). The V and J ends lost 3 bases and 2 bases, in that order; junction bases with no gene match: 0. In DNA, the CDR3 is TGTGCCAGCAGCCAGGGACAGGCCTACGAGCAGTACTTC. This gives the protein CASSQGQAYEQYF.

The chain carries TRBV6-6 and TRBJ2-4; 7 nucleotides match TRBD2. In germline, CDR1 is MNHNY, CDR2 SVGAGI (reference sequence). CDR3 length: 15 residues. Trimming took 7 bases from V and 1 from J; bases not matched to a gene: 7. The CDR3 region has the DNA TGTGCCAGCACTCCTCTAGCGGATGCCAAAAACATTCAGTACTTC. It encodes CASTPLADAKNIQYF.

This clone came up once. This chain connects TRBV19 to TRBJ1-1, with 8 bases fitting TRBD1. This CDR3 is built from 12 residues. Germline CDR1 and CDR2: LNHDA and SQIVND (reference sequence). V was clipped by 7 bases and J by 6 bases; unmatched bases: 4. For the CDR3, the DNA is TGTGCCAGTACCCTACAGGGGGCTGAAGCTTTCTTT. As protein: CASTLQGAEAFF.